Here is one T cell receptor beta chain with its context. No antigen is known for it. Using immunoSEQ multiplex PCR, the repertoire was profiled, and TCRdb retains in-frame clones only, with some absent. The profile covers about 41,000 clones, with more than 70% appearing a single time and 20% to 25% taken by the ten largest. This entry is derived from a study of PD-1 blockade in classical Hodgkin lymphoma. The patients all showed relapse after autologous stem cell transplantation, while their brentuximab vedotin exposure varied. Study results and caveats: Reports described newly diagnosed patients as having lower baseline TCR diversity than healthy donors.

V shed 2 bases, J shed 4 bases, and the junction held 12 bases outside the gene matches. The CDR3 runs 18 residues. Per germline, CDR1 MNHEY and CDR2 SMNVEV (reference sequence). This clonotype was sampled from a human donor with classical Hodgkin lymphoma. Sample: peripheral blood mononuclear cells (PBMCs), taken at baseline. This sequence joins TRBV27 and TRBJ2-7, with 12 bases that match TRBD1. The CDR3 nucleotides read TGTGCCAGCAGTTTAAGGGGACAGGGGGCAATCGACGGATACGAGCAGTACTTC. Amino acid sequence: CASSLRGQGAIDGYEQYF.